The rows below give T cell receptor beta chains drawn from one sample of a study of OX40 agonist ivuxolimab in advanced cancers. TCRdb's table, derived via immunoSEQ multiplex PCR, lists solely in-frame clones and lacks some. The sample yields 60,000 to 70,000 clones, 70% to 85% seen once. Material: CD4+ or CD8+ T cells sorted from blood, obtained in a trial of the OX40 agonist ivuxolimab. All receptors come from an adult with an advanced solid tumor such as melanoma, head and neck, liver or kidney cancer. Each CDR3 is given with its conserved first and last residue.

v_gene	j_gene	CDR3aa
TRBV7-2	TRBJ2-2	CASTLARGVTGELFF
TRBV28	TRBJ2-1	CASSLSHLRLAGEQFF
TRBV27	TRBJ2-5	CASSLLRGGETQYF
TRBV30	-	CAWGTGTGIPYEQYF
TRBV6-5	TRBJ1-3	CASSPTSGNTIYF
TRBV5-1	TRBJ2-3	CASSPDRASTDTQYF
TRBV7-9	TRBJ1-2	CASSRQPNRSYTF
TRBV5-4	TRBJ2-5	CASSPGLAEETQYF
TRBV5-1	TRBJ1-2	CASSLVYGTGYTF
TRBV7-3	TRBJ2-7	CASSPAGGTSYEQYF
TRBV6-1	TRBJ2-7	CASSEWTGVNEQYF
TRBV6-5	TRBJ2-1	CASSVTISSYNEQFF
TRBV11-3	TRBJ2-1	CASSLEGQGANEQFF
TRBV5-1	TRBJ2-3	CASSLEGGDTQYF
TRBV19	TRBJ2-2	CASADAGTVPGELFF
TRBV7-2	TRBJ1-2	CASRLGTGGEGYTF
TRBV11-2	TRBJ1-2	CASSYGQSGRYGYTF
TRBV5-1	TRBJ2-2	CASSLGDRTTGELFF
TRBV7-2	TRBJ1-2	CASSLEQASIYGYTF
TRBV4-3	TRBJ1-1	CASSTTGWTEAFF
TRBV5-8	TRBJ2-1	CASSFTPGTGGDEQFF
TRBV5-6	TRBJ1-2	CASSLVRRGRGGYTF
TRBV7-2	TRBJ2-2	CASSPSGRAGELFF
TRBV27	TRBJ2-2	CASSLGGTGELFF
TRBV18	TRBJ2-4	CASSPPGISNIQYF
TRBV7-6	TRBJ2-3	CASSLVGASGFGDTQYF
TRBV18	TRBJ2-7	CASSQDREVFSYEQYF
TRBV6-6	TRBJ2-7	CASSRDTSEQYF
TRBV30	TRBJ2-5	CAWSETGTGGRAQYF
TRBV5-5	TRBJ2-5	CASSLAGGEETQYF
TRBV11-2	TRBJ2-3	CASSPSGARDTQYF
TRBV5-1	TRBJ1-1	CASSSQGPGNTEAFF
TRBV2	TRBJ1-5	CATAAENNQPQHF
TRBV19	TRBJ2-2	CASSIRGQPNTGELFF
TRBV5-4	TRBJ2-3	CASSLRGADTQYF
TRBV27	TRBJ1-2	CASSLAGQGNYGYTF
TRBV11-1	TRBJ2-7	CASSDRDSSHEQYF
TRBV4-1	TRBJ2-7	CASSQDRGWIYEQYF
TRBV27	TRBJ1-1	CASSFWGQGTEAFF
TRBV9	TRBJ1-1	CASSVGRPWGGKNTEAFF
TRBV9	TRBJ2-3	CASSASSGLGTDTQYF
TRBV4-2	TRBJ2-2	CASSQESGMGGELFF
TRBV6-5	TRBJ2-1	CASSYAGALYNEQFF
TRBV19	TRBJ2-1	CASSVDGPGLAYNEQFF
TRBV2	TRBJ2-3	CASSDGLITDTQYF
TRBV10-3	TRBJ1-5	CAISEGNQPQHF
TRBV2	TRBJ2-1	CASSFSGSRNYNEQFF
TRBV10-3	TRBJ1-3	CAISRGEAFGNTIYF
TRBV7-9	TRBJ2-1	CASSEGGEQFF
TRBV30	TRBJ2-5	CAWRGGDYQETQYF
TRBV7-9	TRBJ1-5	CASSWGQRNQPQHF
TRBV14	TRBJ2-5	CASSQGSAALQETQYF
TRBV18	TRBJ1-5	CASAGDSNQPQHF
TRBV10-1	TRBJ2-7	CASSADLVQEQYF